This is a list of T cell receptor beta chains from one sample in a study of T cell responses to AZD1222 COVID-19 vaccine. The protocol was immunoSEQ multiplex PCR, while the TCRdb copy is restricted to in-frame clones and leaves out a portion. Of more than 70,000 clones listed, 87% were seen once; the top ten hold less than 1.6%. Specimen: peripheral blood, collected on day 0 of AZD1222 vaccination. All receptors derive from an adult in good health. Both conserved end residues are part of each CDR3. D genes are given only for firm matches. Where a row states a size, it is once, few, many or the class of an expanded clone; other rows omit it.

j_gene,d_gene,v_gene,abundance,CDR3aa,CDR3nt
TRBJ2-7,-,TRBV6-5,once,CASTSIPRTPQYF,TGTGCCAGCACCTCCATCCCAAGGACCCCCCAGTACTTC
TRBJ1-1,-,TRBV19,-,CASSPDRPVNTEAFF,TGTGCCAGTAGTCCCGATAGGCCCGTGAACACTGAAGCTTTCTTT
TRBJ2-1,TRBD2,TRBV6-6,-,CASIGSLAGVNEQFF,TGTGCCAGCATCGGGTCTCTAGCGGGAGTCAATGAGCAGTTCTTC
TRBJ2-1,TRBD2,TRBV7-3,-,CASSRQPSGNYNEQFF,TGTGCCAGCAGCAGACAACCTAGCGGGAACTACAATGAGCAGTTCTTC
TRBJ1-1,-,TRBV6-5,-,CASSSPGGARNTEAFF,TGTGCCAGCAGTTCTCCTGGGGGGGCGCGGAACACTGAAGCTTTCTTT
TRBJ2-7,TRBD2,TRBV6-2/TRBV6-3,-,CASSYSAGGLTYEQYF,TGTGCCAGCAGTTACTCAGCGGGAGGGCTAACCTACGAGCAGTACTTC
TRBJ2-3,-,TRBV9,once,CASSVRSGTPTDTQYF,TGTGCCAGCAGCGTAAGAAGCGGGACACCAACAGATACGCAGTATTTT
TRBJ1-4,TRBD1,TRBV2,-,CASSTPGQANEKLFF,TGTGCCAGCAGCACTCCGGGACAGGCTAATGAAAAACTGTTTTTT
TRBJ1-1,-,TRBV5-1,-,CASSFTNTEAFF,TGCGCCAGCAGTTTTACGAACACTGAAGCTTTCTTT
TRBJ2-3,-,TRBV11-2,-,CASSLDWKGWDTQYF,TGTGCCAGCAGCTTAGATTGGAAGGGGTGGGATACGCAGTATTTT
TRBJ1-1,-,TRBV20-1,few,CSARVSIQAFF,TGCAGTGCTAGAGTTTCAATTCAAGCTTTCTTT
TRBJ1-2,-,TRBV9,-,CASSVLGGPSGYTF,TGTGCCAGCAGCGTTTTGGGGGGCCCGAGTGGCTACACCTTC
TRBJ2-7,TRBD2,TRBV3-1/TRBV3-2,once,CASSPGLAGEQYF,TGTGCCAGCAGCCCGGGACTAGCGGGCGAGCAGTACTTC
TRBJ1-2,TRBD1,TRBV9,-,CASSVEAGGDYGYTF,TGTGCCAGCAGCGTAGAAGCAGGGGGTGACTATGGCTACACCTTC
TRBJ1-5,-,TRBV6-5,-,CASSFGVDQPQHF,TGTGCCAGCAGTTTTGGGGTAGATCAGCCCCAGCATTTT
TRBJ2-5,TRBD2,TRBV4-3,once,CASSQEWLAGAETQYF,TGCGCCAGCAGCCAAGAATGGCTAGCGGGGGCGGAGACCCAGTACTTC
TRBJ1-4,-,TRBV6-5,-,CASTPGGVNEKLFF,TGTGCCAGCACCCCGGGGGGTGTTAATGAAAAACTGTTTTTT
TRBJ1-1,-,TRBV7-9,few,CASGEMIAFF,TGTGCCAGCGGGGAGATGATTGCTTTCTTT
TRBJ1-1,-,TRBV6-5,-,CASSYSVNTEAFF,TGTGCCAGCAGTTACTCAGTAAACACTGAAGCTTTCTTT
TRBJ1-2,-,TRBV7-2,-,CASSLLSYGYTF,TGTGCCAGCAGCTTACTATCCTATGGCTACACCTTC
TRBJ1-5,-,TRBV2,once,CASSHRLNSNQPQHF,TGTGCCAGCAGCCACAGGTTGAATAGCAATCAGCCCCAGCATTTT
TRBJ2-5,-,TRBV5-1,-,CASTRGQGEGVAQYF,TGCGCCAGCACCCGAGGGCAGGGCGAGGGTGTAGCCCAGTACTTC
TRBJ2-3,-,TRBV7-2,-,CASSRGGSTDTQYF,TGTGCCAGCAGCCGTGGGGGTAGCACAGATACGCAGTATTTT
TRBJ2-3,-,TRBV30,-,CAWNSGIPTDTQYF,TGTGCCTGGAATTCAGGAATACCCACAGATACGCAGTATTTT
TRBJ2-5,TRBD2,TRBV10-1,-,CASRTGLAEETQYF,TGCGCCAGCAGGACGGGACTAGCGGAGGAGACCCAGTACTTC
TRBJ1-6,-,TRBV6-6,-,CASSSRAALNSPLHF,TGTGCCAGCAGTTCTCGTGCAGCCTTAAATTCACCCCTCCACTTT
TRBJ2-5,TRBD2,TRBV5-4,-,CASRLGGRNPETQYF,TGTGCCAGCAGATTGGGCGGGAGGAACCCGGAGACCCAGTACTTC
TRBJ1-3,-,TRBV19,-,CASGGIDYSSGNTIYF,TGTGCCAGTGGGGGGATCGATTACTCCTCTGGAAACACCATATATTTT
TRBJ1-5,-,TRBV2,-,CAISAQPTSNQPQHF,TGTGCCATCAGCGCACAGCCGACTAGCAATCAGCCCCAGCATTTT
TRBJ2-7,TRBD2,TRBV11-2,-,CASSLAGLAASSYEQYF,TGTGCCAGCAGCTTAGCGGGACTAGCGGCTAGCTCCTACGAGCAGTACTTC
TRBJ1-6,-,TRBV23-1,-,CASSQSKGSPLHF,TGCGCCAGCAGTCAATCAAAAGGATCACCCCTCCACTTT
TRBJ1-1,-,TRBV3-1/TRBV3-2,once,CASSYARGGTEAFF,TGTGCCAGCAGCTATGCCCGGGGAGGTACTGAAGCTTTCTTT
TRBJ1-2,-,TRBV19,-,CASQVWDYGYTF,TGTGCCAGTCAAGTATGGGACTATGGCTACACCTTC
TRBJ1-1,-,TRBV12-5,-,CASGTSGGSQRDTEAFF,TGTGCTAGTGGTACCTCGGGGGGGTCTCAAAGGGACACTGAAGCTTTCTTT
TRBJ1-4,-,TRBV16,-,CASSQRGTPDEKLFF,TGTGCCAGCAGCCAACGGGGGACCCCGGATGAAAAACTGTTTTTT
TRBJ2-1,-,TRBV7-3,-,CASSLRAASSYNEQFF,TGTGCCAGCAGCTTAAGAGCGGCCAGCTCCTACAATGAGCAGTTCTTC
TRBJ2-7,TRBD2,TRBV3-1/TRBV3-2,-,CASSQGVGGASYEQYF,TGTGCCAGCAGCCAAGGAGTCGGGGGGGCTTCCTACGAGCAGTACTTC
TRBJ1-5,-,TRBV18,-,CASSPPGTRSNQPQHF,TGTGCCAGCTCACCCCCCGGGACAAGATCCAATCAGCCCCAGCATTTT
TRBJ2-1,TRBD2,TRBV5-1,-,CASRLAGVSSYNEQFF,TGCGCCAGCCGACTAGCGGGAGTTAGCTCCTACAATGAGCAGTTCTTC
TRBJ2-1,TRBD1,TRBV3-1/TRBV3-2,-,CASSQTGTGDNEQFF,TGTGCCAGCAGCCAAACCGGGACAGGGGACAATGAGCAGTTCTTC
TRBJ2-7,TRBD2,TRBV9,-,CASSVTSGKGYEQYF,TGTGCCAGCAGCGTGACTAGCGGGAAGGGGTACGAGCAGTACTTC
TRBJ2-2,-,TRBV9,-,CASSVGRARNTGELFF,TGTGCCAGCAGCGTAGGACGGGCCCGGAACACCGGGGAGCTGTTTTTT
TRBJ1-4,-,TRBV5-1,-,CASSSGHEATNEKLFF,TGCGCCAGCAGCTCAGGACATGAGGCAACTAATGAAAAACTGTTTTTT
TRBJ2-5,TRBD2,TRBV6-5,-,CASSYAAGMGKETQYF,TGTGCCAGCAGTTACGCAGCGGGAATGGGGAAAGAGACCCAGTACTTC
TRBJ2-5,TRBD2,TRBV30,few,CAWSVRAGGGETQYF,TGTGCCTGGAGTGTACGAGCGGGAGGTGGAGAGACCCAGTACTTC
TRBJ2-7,TRBD2,TRBV18,-,CASSPSGGGRAYEQYF,TGTGCCAGCTCACCCTCAGGCGGCGGGAGGGCCTACGAGCAGTACTTC
TRBJ1-5,-,TRBV5-6,-,CASSLRYQPQHF,TGTGCCAGCAGCTTGCGGTATCAGCCCCAGCATTTT
TRBJ1-2,-,TRBV5-4,-,CASINQGSNYGYTF,TGTGCCAGCATTAATCAGGGGTCTAACTATGGCTACACCTTC
TRBJ2-3,TRBD1,TRBV5-5,-,CASSQTGFNTDTQYF,TGTGCCAGCAGCCAGACAGGGTTCAACACAGATACGCAGTATTTT
TRBJ1-2,TRBD1,TRBV2,-,CASSVQGGNYGYTF,TGTGCCAGCAGTGTCCAGGGGGGTAACTATGGCTACACCTTC
TRBJ1-1,-,TRBV30,once,CAWSVTSGGTTEAFF,TGTGCCTGGAGTGTAACTAGTGGGGGAACGACTGAAGCTTTCTTT
TRBJ1-5,TRBD1,TRBV19,-,CASSMGRQGSNQPQHF,TGTGCCAGTAGTATGGGACGACAGGGGAGCAATCAGCCCCAGCATTTT
TRBJ1-1,-,TRBV29-1,-,CSAMGDGANTEAFF,TGCAGCGCTATGGGCGATGGCGCGAACACTGAAGCTTTCTTT
TRBJ2-7,TRBD1,TRBV9,-,CASSVSGTGWYMYF,TGTGCCAGCAGCGTGTCCGGGACAGGGTGGTATATGTACTTC
TRBJ1-4,-,TRBV7-9,-,CASSFGGGSEKLFF,TGTGCCAGCAGCTTCGGTGGTGGAAGTGAAAAACTGTTTTTT
TRBJ1-1,-,TRBV5-1,-,CASSLESRQLETFF,TGCGCCAGCAGCTTGGAGTCGCGTCAGCTTGAGACTTTCTTT
TRBJ2-1,-,TRBV7-2,once,CASSLGGYDEQFF,TGTGCCAGCAGCTTAGGGGGATACGATGAGCAGTTCTTC
TRBJ2-6,-,TRBV9,-,CASSPRDRSSGANVLTF,TGTGCCAGCAGCCCACGAGACAGGAGCTCTGGGGCCAACGTCCTGACTTTC
TRBJ2-7,-,TRBV6-2/TRBV6-3,-,CASSYFGRGYEQYF,TGTGCCAGCAGTTACTTTGGCAGGGGCTACGAGCAGTACTTC